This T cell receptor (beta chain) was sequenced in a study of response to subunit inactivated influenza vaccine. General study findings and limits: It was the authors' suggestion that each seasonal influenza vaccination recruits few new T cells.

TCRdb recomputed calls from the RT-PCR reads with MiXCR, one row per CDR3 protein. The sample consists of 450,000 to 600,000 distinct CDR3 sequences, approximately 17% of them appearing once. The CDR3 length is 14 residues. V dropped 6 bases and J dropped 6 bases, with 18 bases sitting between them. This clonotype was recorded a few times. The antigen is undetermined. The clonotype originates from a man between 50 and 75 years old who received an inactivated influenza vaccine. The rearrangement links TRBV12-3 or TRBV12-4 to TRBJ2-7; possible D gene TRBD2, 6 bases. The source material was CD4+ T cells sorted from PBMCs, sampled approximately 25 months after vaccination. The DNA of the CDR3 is TGTGCCAGCAGCCCGGGACTTATCTTTCTCGAGCAGTACTTC. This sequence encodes CASSPGLIFLEQYF.